Shown below are 10 T cell receptor beta chains from a single sample sequenced in a study of T cell responses to AZD1222 COVID-19 vaccine. The repertoire was sequenced with immunoSEQ multiplex PCR; TCRdb's copy has only in-frame clones and lacks some. The data show about 190,000 clones, under 95% seen once. The sequenced sample was peripheral blood, obtained on day 0 of AZD1222 vaccination. These receptors came from an adult in good health.

The chain is built from TRBV12-3 or TRBV12-4 and TRBJ2-5; TRBD2 might be the D (5 bases). Trimming took off 0 bases at V and 4 bases at J, with 6 bases between the two ends. This CDR3 region has 13 residues. The CDR3 coding sequence is TGTGCCAGCAGTTTAGCGGGAGTAGAGACCCAGTACTTC. It is translated as CASSLAGVETQYF.

CDR3 sequence: CASSMEQGSSPYYEQYF. DNA for the CDR3: TGTGCCAGTAGTATGGAGCAGGGAAGTTCCCCTTACTACGAGCAGTACTTC. This sequence joins TRBV19 and TRBJ2-7; D is possibly TRBD1 (5 bases). The CDR3 sequence is 17 residues long. Trimming pared 3 bases from V and 3 bases from J, leaving 21 bases between. Germline CDR1 LNHDA, CDR2 SQIVND (reference sequence).

The genes are TRBV12-3 or TRBV12-4 and TRBJ2-1, with 9 nucleotides matching TRBD2. This CDR3 contains 13 residues. The trim removed 1 base at V and 15 bases at J, leaving 7 bases unmatched. CDR3: CASSLGRGGRPFF. In DNA, the CDR3 is TGTGCCAGCAGTTTAGGGCGGGGGGGCCGACCGTTCTTC.

The chain employs TRBV9 and TRBJ2-1; D is undetermined. Deletions cut 3 bases from V and 4 bases from J, with 17 bases between. The CDR3 contains 16 residues. Germline-derived CDR1 and CDR2 are SGDLS and YYNGEE. The CDR3 sequence is CASSERTSQSYNEQFF. Written as DNA, the CDR3 is TGTGCCAGCAGCGAACGCACTTCCCAAAGTTACAATGAGCAGTTCTTC. Variable domain in full (rest from reference TRBV9 and TRBJ2-1): DSGVTQTPKHLITATGQRVTLRCSPRSGDLSVYWYQQSLDQGLQFLIQYYNGEERAKGNILERFSAQQFPDLHSELNLSSLELGDSALYFCASSERTSQSYNEQFFGPGTRLTVL.

V gene TRBV28 combines with J gene TRBJ2-7; 8 bases align to TRBD2. V lost 3 bases and J lost 3; bases outside the gene matches: 10. The CDR3 runs to 16 residues. CDR1 is MDHEN, CDR2 SYDVKM, per germline. CDR3 sequence (DNA): TGTGCCAGCAGTTTGTCGGGACTAGGATTCAGCTACGAGCAGTACTTC. Translation gives CASSLSGLGFSYEQYF.

The rearrangement joins TRBV4-3 to TRBJ1-2; unclear D gene. Germline V gene sequence: CDR1 LGHNA, CDR2 YSLEER. Trimming removed 0 bases from V and 4 bases from J, with 15 bases in between. The CDR3 sequence is 16 residues long. The CDR3 DNA is TGCGCCAGCAGCCAAGATAGATCCCTGGCCGGCTATGGCTACACCTTC. Its protein is CASSQDRSLAGYGYTF.

CDR3 in amino acids: CASSAQWGRGYEQYF. CDR3 bases: TGTGCCAGCAGTGCTCAATGGGGGCGCGGGTACGAGCAGTACTTC. This sequence joins TRBV25-1 and TRBJ2-7; maybe TRBD1 (6 bases). In germline, CDR1 is MGHDK, CDR2 SYGVNS. Trimming pared 4 bases from V and 4 bases from J, leaving 17 bases between. The CDR3 spans 15 residues.

This chain joins TRBV19 and TRBJ2-6; D gene uncertain. Germline V gene data show CDR1 as LNHDA and CDR2 as SQIVND (reference sequence). The CDR3 length is 17 residues. Trimming removed 7 bases at V and 0 bases at J, with 16 bases between. The CDR3 DNA sequence: TGTGCCAGTAAGCTCGCGTCACAGAGCTCTGGGGCCAACGTCCTGACTTTC. It translates to CASKLASQSSGANVLTF.

This chain's CDR3 is CASSLATVSYEQYF. The CDR3 DNA reads TGTGCCAGCAGCTTGGCGACAGTATCCTACGAGCAGTACTTC. The chain combines TRBV5-4 with TRBJ2-7, with D tentatively TRBD1 (5 bases). This CDR3 region has 14 residues. V lost 0 bases and J 1 base, leaving 8 bases between the germline ends. Germline V gives CDR1 SGHNT, CDR2 YYREEE (reference sequence).

The chain is built from TRBV2 and TRBJ2-7, with 7 bases aligning to TRBD1. CDR3 length: 13 residues. The germline CDR1 and CDR2 sequences are SNHLY and FYNNEI. V was pared by 7 bases and J by 3 bases, with 6 bases of the junction left unmatched. In nucleotides, the CDR3 is TGTGCCAGCAAGGGGACAGAAGACTACGAGCAGTACTTC. Amino acids: CASKGTEDYEQYF.